Shown below are 14 T cell receptor beta chains from a single sample sequenced in a study of cytomegalovirus exposure and HLA in healthy donors. Profiling relied on immunoSEQ multiplex PCR, and the TCRdb table lists in-frame clones only, not all of them. This table has some 290,000 clones, 88% appearing once. Specimen: PBMCs. These receptors all come from a man aged 25-45 years in good health and CMV-seronegative.

J is TRBJ1-3 and V is TRBV4-3; no reliable D call. The germline V gene encodes CDR1 LGHNA and CDR2 YSLEER. CDR3 length equals 17 residues. V lost 0 bases and J lost 4, with 16 bases in between. CDR3 region: CASSQDRDTARGNTIYF. The CDR3 coding sequence is TGCGCCAGCAGCCAAGATCGAGACACGGCCCGGGGAAACACCATATATTTT.

The chain combines TRBV11-3 with TRBJ2-3; 9 bases line up with TRBD2. Germline assignment: CDR1 SGHNT and CDR2 YENEEA. This CDR3 has 17 residues. With V trimmed by 4 bases and J by 1 base, 9 bases remained unmatched. DNA of the CDR3: TGTGCCAGCAGCTCATCCGTTAGCGGGGGAGGCACAGATACGCAGTATTTT. Residues: CASSSSVSGGGTDTQYF.

This chain connects TRBV7-9 to TRBJ2-5; D possibly corresponds to TRBD2 (5 bases). Deletions cut 4 bases from V and 4 bases from J, with 7 bases between. Looked up from germline, CDR1 is SEHNR and CDR2 is FQNEAQ (reference sequence). CDR3 size: 12 residues. In DNA form, the CDR3 reads TGTGCCAGCAGCTACGGAGGAGAGACCCAGTACTTC. This encodes CASSYGGETQYF.

The J gene is TRBJ2-5, the V gene TRBV11-2; D not resolved. The CDR3 is 13 residues long. Looked up from germline, CDR1 is SGHAT and CDR2 is FQNNGV. The V and J ends lost 3 bases and 1 base respectively, with 6 bases between them. CDR3 in amino acids: CASSFSGQETQYF. The DNA for the CDR3 is TGTGCCAGCAGCTTTTCAGGCCAAGAGACCCAGTACTTC.

V and J are TRBV25-1 and TRBJ2-3; TRBD2 is a possible D gene (5 bases). Germline CDR1 MGHDK, CDR2 SYGVNS. Trimming took 1 base from V and 6 from J, leaving 14 bases between them. CDR3 size: 15 residues. This CDR3 reads CASSESRGSEDTQYF. Written as DNA, the CDR3 is TGTGCCAGCAGTGAATCCCGGGGAAGCGAGGATACGCAGTATTTT. Supplemented by reference TRBV25-1 and TRBJ2-3, the full variable domain reads EADIYQTPRYLVIGTGKKITLECSQTMGHDKMYWYQQDPGMELHLIHYSYGVNSTEKGDLSSESTVSRIRTEHFPLTLESARPSHTSQYLCASSESRGSEDTQYFGPGTRLTVL.

V is TRBV20-1 and J is TRBJ2-5; D is undetermined. Deletions cut 4 bases from V and 5 bases from J, with 5 bases between. There are 10 residues in the CDR3. Germline V gene data show CDR1 as DFQATT and CDR2 as SNEGSKA (reference sequence). The CDR3 nucleotides are TGCAGTGCTATCTTGGAGACCCAGTACTTC. Its protein product is CSAILETQYF.

The chain joins TRBV5-1 to TRBJ1-1, with D possibly matching TRBD1 (6 bases). V lost 4 bases and J lost 6, with 19 bases in between. CDR3 length equals 15 residues. Germline V gene data show CDR1 as SGHRS and CDR2 as YFSETQ. The CDR3 DNA reads as TGCGCCAGCAGCCCAAACAGGGCTTTAAGGGCTGAAGCTTTCTTT. Translation gives CASSPNRALRAEAFF.

This chain joins TRBV6-5 and TRBJ1-2; D gene unclear. Germline assignment: CDR1 MNHEY and CDR2 SVGAGI. This CDR3 has 15 residues. Trimming removed 0 bases from V and 4 bases from J, with 12 bases in between. CDR3 loop: CASSYSPEDGYGYTF. DNA of the CDR3: TGTGCCAGCAGTTACTCCCCGGAGGACGGCTATGGCTACACCTTC.

This chain connects TRBV5-1 to TRBJ2-4; 12 nucleotides match TRBD2. Germline V gene data show CDR1 as SGHRS and CDR2 as YFSETQ. The CDR3 loop spans 16 amino acids. Losses at the gene ends were 4 bases for V and 2 bases for J; bases not matched to a gene: 4. CDR3 in DNA: TGCGCCAGCAGCCTCGGACTAGCGGGGACCAAAAACATTCAGTACTTC. It encodes CASSLGLAGTKNIQYF.

The rearrangement uses TRBV6-1 and TRBJ2-2, with D possibly matching TRBD2 (6 bases). V was trimmed by 8 bases and J by 2 bases, leaving 12 bases between them. From germline, CDR1 is MNHNS and CDR2 SASEGT. The CDR3 sequence is 14 residues long. CDR3 DNA sequence: TGTGCCAGCGTTCCGGGACTTAACACCGGGGAGCTGTTTTTT. Encoded protein: CASVPGLNTGELFF.

The chain couples TRBV6-1 to TRBJ1-4; no clear D. V was pared by 0 bases and J by 3 bases, with 8 bases between. Per the germline V gene, CDR1 is MNHNS and CDR2 is SASEGT. The CDR3 is 15 residues long. CDR3 region: CASSEAPTSNEKLFF. CDR3 in DNA: TGTGCCAGCAGTGAAGCGCCGACTTCTAATGAAAAACTGTTTTTT.

The chain is built from TRBV11-2 and TRBJ1-4; D not resolved. Germline V gene data show CDR1 as SGHAT and CDR2 as FQNNGV. The V and J ends lost 1 base and 4 bases respectively, with 10 bases between them. The CDR3 has 15 residues. The DNA of the CDR3 is TGTGCCAGCAGCTTAGTTGCAGTTTTTAATGAAAAACTGTTTTTT. Translation gives CASSLVAVFNEKLFF.

V is TRBV6-1 and J is TRBJ2-6, with D unclear. CDR1 is MNHNS and CDR2 is SASEGT in the germline V gene. This CDR3 spans 14 amino acids. V lost 6 bases, J lost 0 bases, and 6 bases lay in between. The chain's CDR3 is CASSSSSGANVLTF. Here the CDR3 DNA reads TGTGCCAGCAGCTCTAGCTCTGGGGCCAACGTCCTGACTTTC.

This chain joins TRBV4-2 and TRBJ2-1; no clear D. Trimming shortened V by 0 bases and J by 5 bases, and 5 bases separated the two germline ends. The CDR3 is 13 residues long. Germline V gene lookup returns CDR1 LGHNA and CDR2 YNFKEQ. CDR3 in amino acids: CASSQDVHNEQFF. CDR3 in DNA: TGTGCCAGCAGCCAAGACGTCCACAATGAGCAGTTCTTC.